This T cell receptor (beta chain) stems from a study of shared clonotypes between healthy human individuals. Whole-study context: Plates per donor: three CD4 naive, three CD4 memory, two CD8 naive, one CD8 memory. Study observations and caveats: Roughly 5% of naive CD4 clonotypes were common to a few donors. A reduction in generation probabilities was seen for non-shared clonotypes relative to those shared by all four donors.

About this clone: Its antigen is currently unknown.

The sorted-subset replicate PCRs were given around 200 ng DNA, which is approximately 30,000 T cell genomes. The assay was immunoSEQ multiplex PCR, and TCRdb's table has in-frame clones only and misses some. The profile shows under 600,000 clones, approximately 95% of them singletons. This clonotype was sampled from a woman younger than 45 in good health. The sequenced material came from naive CD4+ T cells sorted from blood. Documented subset: CD45RA+ positively selected.

The CDR3 region is CASSLSPGETQYF. For the CDR3, the DNA is TGTGCCAGCAGTCTGAGCCCGGGTGAGACCCAGTACTTC. V gene TRBV28 combines with J gene TRBJ2-5; no reliable D call. The germline V gene encodes CDR1 MDHEN and CDR2 SYDVKM. The V gene lost 5 bases and the J gene lost 5 bases, with 12 bases spanning the gap. The CDR3 is 13 amino acids.